Listed below are T cell receptor beta chains from one sample, sequenced in a study of blood T cell repertoires in COVID-19. Profiling relied on immunoSEQ multiplex PCR, and the TCRdb table lists in-frame clones only, not all of them. The sample yields some 170,000 clones, 75% to 90% seen once. The sample comprised peripheral blood. The receptors here all came from an elderly woman with active or convalescent COVID-19. Both conserved end residues are part of each CDR3. D genes are given only for firm matches. Size is stated for part of the rows, as once, few or many counts, or as a class when the clone is expanded.

CDR3aa | CDR3nt | d_gene | j_gene | len | v_gene | abundance
CASSAAGSSYEQYF | TGCGCCAGCAGCGCGGCGGGGAGCTCCTACGAGCAGTACTTC | - | TRBJ2-7 | 14 | TRBV5-1 | -
CASSISGRRFGTEAFF | TGTGCCAGTAGTATCTCAGGGAGGAGGTTTGGGACTGAAGCTTTCTTT | - | TRBJ1-1 | 16 | TRBV19 | -
CASGLVLKSRATREQYF | TGTGCTAGTGGTTTGGTACTCAAGTCCAGGGCAACGCGGGAGCAGTACTTC | - | TRBJ2-7 | 17 | TRBV12-5 | -
CASSQGGSYGYTF | TGTGCCAGCAGCCAAGGGGGCAGCTATGGCTACACCTTC | - | TRBJ1-2 | 13 | TRBV3-1/TRBV3-2 | few
CASSLNGAENQPQHF | TGTGCCAGCAGCTTAAATGGGGCAGAAAATCAGCCCCAGCATTTT | - | TRBJ1-5 | 15 | TRBV13 | -
CASSIVGVGSPLHF | TGTGCCAGTAGTATTGTCGGGGTTGGATCACCCCTCCACTTT | - | TRBJ1-6 | 14 | TRBV19 | -
CASSLGTGVGYTF | TGTGCCAGCAGCTTAGGGACAGGGGTCGGCTACACCTTC | TRBD1 | TRBJ1-2 | 13 | TRBV11-3 | -
CASSSRQGAGELFF | TGTGCCAGCAGCTCTCGGCAGGGGGCCGGGGAGCTGTTTTTT | TRBD1 | TRBJ2-2 | 14 | TRBV7-8 | -
CASSPTSGSLLNYGYTF | TGCGCCAGCAGCCCCACCTCGGGGTCATTGCTTAACTATGGCTACACCTTC | - | TRBJ1-2 | 17 | TRBV5-1 | many
CASSSGVRDRGSGEQYF | TGCGCCAGCAGTTCCGGCGTACGGGACCGGGGGTCGGGAGAGCAGTACTTC | - | TRBJ2-7 | 17 | TRBV5-1 | -
CSVDLGLAGGPGYNEQFF | TGCAGCGTTGACCTGGGACTAGCGGGGGGGCCGGGCTACAATGAGCAGTTCTTC | TRBD2 | TRBJ2-1 | 18 | TRBV29-1 | -
CASSAGGKNTEAFF | TGTGCCAGCAGCGCAGGGGGGAAGAACACTGAAGCTTTCTTT | TRBD1 | TRBJ1-1 | 14 | TRBV11-3 | -
CASSSQGYGYTF | TGTGCCAGCAGTTCACAGGGATATGGCTACACCTTC | - | TRBJ1-2 | 12 | TRBV12-3/TRBV12-4 | -
CASSRQVGNTIYF | TGTGCCAGCAGCCGGCAGGTGGGAAACACCATATATTTT | - | TRBJ1-3 | 13 | TRBV12-3/TRBV12-4 | -
CASSQRQGNYGYTF | TGTGCCAGCAGCCAAAGACAGGGAAACTATGGCTACACCTTC | TRBD1 | TRBJ1-2 | 14 | TRBV5-6 | -
CASNRDRGFSGELFF | TGTGCCAGCAACCGGGACAGGGGGTTCTCCGGGGAGCTGTTTTTT | TRBD1 | TRBJ2-2 | 15 | TRBV6-5 | -
CSVELDRLRETQYF | TGCAGCGTCGAACTGGACAGGCTAAGAGAGACCCAGTACTTC | TRBD1 | TRBJ2-5 | 14 | TRBV29-1 | -
CASSSGTFSGNTIYF | TGTGCCAGCAGCTCCGGGACATTCTCTGGAAACACCATATATTTT | - | TRBJ1-3 | 15 | TRBV7-2 | -
CASTYTQGNPYGYTF | TGTGCCAGCACTTACACACAGGGGAACCCCTATGGCTACACCTTC | TRBD1 | TRBJ1-2 | 15 | TRBV6-6 | -
CASSPQASKAEAFF | TGTGCCAGCAGTCCCCAGGCCAGCAAAGCTGAAGCTTTCTTT | - | TRBJ1-1 | 14 | TRBV2 | -
CASSLPIGQDYGYTF | TGTGCCAGCAGCTTACCAATCGGACAGGACTATGGCTACACCTTC | TRBD1 | TRBJ1-2 | 15 | TRBV5-4 | -
CASSYSESNTEAFF | TGTGCCAGCAGTTACTCCGAGTCGAACACTGAAGCTTTCTTT | - | TRBJ1-1 | 14 | TRBV6-5 | -
CASKPKTGLDEQFF | TGTGCCAGCAAACCTAAAACAGGGTTAGATGAGCAGTTCTTC | - | TRBJ2-1 | 14 | TRBV2 | -
CASSPGQGLSGNTIYF | TGTGCCAGCTCACCAGGACAGGGACTCTCTGGAAACACCATATATTTT | TRBD1 | TRBJ1-3 | 16 | TRBV18 | -
CASSGQENTEAFF | TGCGCCAGCAGTGGACAGGAGAACACTGAAGCTTTCTTT | TRBD1 | TRBJ1-1 | 13 | TRBV5-1 | -
CASSWTGLAPNTEAFF | TGTGCCAGCAGTTGGACAGGCTTGGCCCCAAACACTGAAGCTTTCTTT | TRBD1 | TRBJ1-1 | 16 | TRBV6-2/TRBV6-3 | -
CASSGGVVGLQTYGYTF | TGTGCCAGCAGTGGGGGGGTGGTGGGTCTGCAGACTTATGGCTACACCTTC | - | TRBJ1-2 | 17 | TRBV27 | few
CASSILTGTMNTEAFF | TGTGCCAGTAGTATTTTAACAGGGACCATGAACACTGAAGCTTTCTTT | - | TRBJ1-1 | 16 | TRBV19 | -
CASSYSEGNSPLHF | TGTGCCAGCAGTTACTCGGAGGGGAATTCACCCCTCCACTTT | - | TRBJ1-6 | 14 | TRBV6-6 | -
CASSGPGQGRNEQFF | TGTGCCAGCAGCGGACCGGGACAGGGGAGGAATGAGCAGTTCTTC | TRBD1 | TRBJ2-1 | 15 | TRBV6-5 | -
CASSTPRTGNSPYEQYF | TGTGCCAGCAGCACCCCTCGGACAGGGAATTCCCCCTACGAGCAGTACTTC | - | TRBJ2-7 | 17 | TRBV21-1 | -
CASSASGTGGFANTGELFF | TGTGCCAGCAGTGCGTCCGGGACAGGGGGCTTCGCGAACACCGGGGAGCTGTTTTTT | TRBD1 | TRBJ2-2 | 19 | TRBV6-4 | once
CASSSPDRNNEQFF | TGTGCCAGCAGCTCCCCTGACAGAAACAATGAGCAGTTCTTC | - | TRBJ2-1 | 14 | TRBV11-2 | -
CASSLSPDRVRGEKLFF | TGTGCCAGCAGTTTATCGCCGGACAGGGTTCGGGGTGAAAAACTGTTTTTT | TRBD1 | TRBJ1-4 | 17 | TRBV27 | few
CASGLVSNRDGNTIYF | TGTGCTAGTGGTTTGGTATCCAACAGAGACGGAAACACCATATATTTT | - | TRBJ1-3 | 16 | TRBV12-5 | -
CASSPGTGGAGQPQHF | TGCGCCAGCAGCCCCGGGACAGGGGGCGCCGGACAGCCCCAGCATTTT | TRBD1 | TRBJ1-5 | 16 | TRBV4-3 | few
CASSIEQTSGNTIYF | TGTGCCAGTAGTATAGAACAGACCTCTGGAAACACCATATATTTT | - | TRBJ1-3 | 15 | TRBV19 | -
CASSDSGGYTF | TGTGCCAGCAGTGACTCGGGCGGCTACACCTTC | - | TRBJ1-2 | 11 | TRBV6-4 | -
CASSQQGAYEQYF | TGTGCCAGCAGTCAACAGGGGGCCTACGAGCAGTACTTC | TRBD1 | TRBJ2-7 | 13 | TRBV28 | -
CASSQVESSYNEQFF | TGTGCCAGCAGCCAAGTAGAAAGCTCCTACAATGAGCAGTTCTTC | - | TRBJ2-1 | 15 | TRBV4-2 | -
CASSQRVEGYTF | TGTGCCAGCAGCCAGAGGGTTGAAGGCTACACCTTC | - | TRBJ1-2 | 12 | TRBV7-8 | -
CASSPGQANQPQHF | TGTGCCAGCAGTCCTGGACAGGCTAATCAGCCCCAGCATTTT | TRBD1 | TRBJ1-5 | 14 | TRBV6-5 | -
CASSEISMASGEQFF | TGTGCCAGCAGCGAGATTTCCATGGCTAGCGGAGAGCAGTTCTTC | TRBD2 | TRBJ2-1 | 15 | TRBV9 | -
CASSEDRDPNYGYTF | TGCGCCAGCAGCGAGGACAGGGACCCTAACTATGGCTACACCTTC | TRBD1 | TRBJ1-2 | 15 | TRBV5-1 | -
CASSFTGEDYGYTF | TGTGCCAGCAGCTTCACAGGGGAGGACTATGGCTACACCTTC | TRBD1 | TRBJ1-2 | 14 | TRBV5-6 | -
CASSWGGHNQPQHF | TGTGCCAGCAGTTGGGGCGGACACAATCAGCCCCAGCATTTT | - | TRBJ1-5 | 14 | TRBV6-2/TRBV6-3 | -
CASSGRQGALYYGYTF | TGTGCCAGCTCCGGACGACAGGGGGCCCTCTACTATGGCTACACCTTC | TRBD1 | TRBJ1-2 | 16 | TRBV18 | few